Here is one T cell receptor (beta chain) with its context. Antigen specificity is unknown. This specimen belongs to a study of shared clonotypes between healthy human individuals. Notes on the study in general: Generation probability values for non-shared clonotypes were lower than those for clonotypes shared by all four donors. A generally larger estimated richness was seen in naive subsets than in memory subsets.

Cells designated naive CD8 were CD45RO-negative and were positively selected for CCR7, with terminally differentiated effector memory CD45RA+ cells excluded. Genomic DNA of each subset was evenly split across several immunoSEQ plates. Produced via immunoSEQ multiplex PCR; TCRdb's table is partial and in-frame only. The table has hundreds of thousands of clones, around 92% seen once. The CDR3 loop spans 17 amino acids. Trimming removed 5 bases from V and 3 bases from J; junction bases left unmatched: 9. Germline V gene data show CDR1 as SEHNR and CDR2 as FQNEAQ (reference sequence). The TCR was taken from a man aged 30-40 years in good health. The V gene is TRBV7-9, the J gene TRBJ2-7; 14 positions agree with TRBD2. The specimen was naive CD8+ T cells sorted from blood. In nucleotides, the CDR3 is TGTGCCAGCAGCCTCGGGACTAGCGGGAGTTTAAGCTACGAGCAGTACTTC. Translating gives CASSLGTSGSLSYEQYF. Full variable domain (missing parts from reference TRBV7-9 and TRBJ2-7): DTGVSQNPRHKITKRGQNVTFRCDPISEHNRLYWYRQTLGQGPEFLTYFQNEAQLEKSRLLSDRFSAERPKGSFSTLEIQRTEQGDSAMYLCASSLGTSGSLSYEQYFGPGTRLTVT.